The 4 T cell receptor beta chains presented below share a single source sample, sequenced in a study of blood T cell repertoires in COVID-19. The assay was immunoSEQ multiplex PCR, and TCRdb's table has in-frame clones only and misses some. Among over 200,000 clones listed, about nine tenths were seen once. The sample taken for sequencing was PBMCs or T cells enriched from blood (not recorded which). The receptors derive from a human donor in a cohort exposed to, infected with or recovered from COVID-19 (not recorded which). The donor label of this sample is uncertain.

The chain is built from TRBV27 and TRBJ2-6; TRBD2 matches at 8 bases. CDR3 length: 17 amino acids. Germline lookup yields CDR1 MNHEY and CDR2 SMNVEV (reference sequence). V shed 2 bases and J 2 bases; nucleotides not matched to a gene: 5. The CDR3: CASSLRWRGAGANVLTF. The CDR3 DNA reads TGTGCCAGCAGTTTAAGGTGGCGGGGGGCTGGGGCCAACGTCCTGACTTTC. The full variable domain, with the rest looked up from reference TRBV27 and TRBJ2-6, is EAQVTQNPRYLITVTGKKLTVTCSQNMNHEYMSWYRQDPGLGLRQIYYSMNVEVTDKGDVPEGYKVSRKEKRNFPLILESPSPNQTSLYFCASSLRWRGAGANVLTFGAGSRLTVL.

The chain links TRBV9 to TRBJ2-2; 7 bases map to TRBD1. J gave up 7 bases and V 3 bases, and 12 bases lay outside the gene matches. Germline CDR1 SGDLS, CDR2 YYNGEE. The CDR3 contains 16 residues. CDR3 amino acids: CASSENLGGESGELFF. The CDR3 nucleotides are TGTGCCAGCAGCGAAAACCTAGGGGGCGAGAGCGGGGAGCTGTTTTTT.

For the CDR3, the DNA is TGTGCCACCAGGGGCCCGGGACAGGGCTCAGATACGCAGTATTTT. Amino acid sequence: CATRGPGQGSDTQYF. The chain is built from TRBV24-1 and TRBJ2-3, with TRBD1 matching over 9 bases. V lost 7 bases, J lost 4 bases, and 8 bases stayed unmatched. Germline CDR1 is KGHDR and CDR2 is SFDVKD. The CDR3 is made up of 15 amino acids.

The rearrangement links TRBV12-3 or TRBV12-4 to TRBJ2-3, with 7 bases aligning to TRBD2. This CDR3 spans 12 amino acids. V was clipped by 6 bases and J by 15 bases; unmatched bases: 12. CDR3 in amino acids: CASRGSGATGYF. The CDR3 nucleotides read TGTGCCAGCAGGGGGAGCGGGGCCACGGGATATTTT.